Presented here are 21 T cell receptor beta chains from one specimen sequenced in a study of tumor and adjacent non-tumor tissue in lung cancer. A modified ARM-PCR protocol with three rounds of nested PCR amplified TCRbeta. One entry per CDR3 protein results from TCRdb running MiXCR on the multiplex PCR reads. The table includes about 43,000 distinct CDR3 sequences, about three fifths detected once. This sample's RNA came from whole unsorted tissue. The normal lung tissue was taken more than 3 cm from the tumor edge. The specimen sequenced was distant non-tumor lung tissue. These receptors were collected from a man aged 50 to 60 with non-small cell lung cancer.

V gene TRBV10-3 combines with J gene TRBJ1-5; D call uncertain. Trimming cost V 4 bases and J 6 bases, with 16 bases left between them. CDR3 length equals 15 residues. Germline V gene data show CDR1 as ENHRY and CDR2 as SYGVKD. The CDR3 loop is CAISAPSAGGQPQHF. CDR3 nucleotides: TGTGCCATCAGTGCCCCCTCGGCGGGAGGTCAGCCCCAGCATTTT.

In the case of this clonotype: A much larger clonotype is one base distant, so this may be a read error. The CDR3 DNA is TGTGCCAGCCAGGACCAACCCCCTCCCTGGGAGCAGTACTTC. Protein product: CASQDQPPPWEQYF. The V call is TRBV28, the J call TRBJ2-7; D remains ambiguous. The V gene lost 8 bases and the J gene lost 7 bases, with 21 bases spanning the gap. This CDR3 region has 14 residues. Germline loops: CDR1 MDHEN, CDR2 SYDVKM.

With regard to this clonotype: The junction departs from germline at one end; a sequencing error may be responsible. The chain combines TRBV7-9 with TRBJ2-1; 7 bases align to TRBD2. CDR3 length: 15 residues. Germline loops: CDR1 SEHNR, CDR2 FQNEAQ (reference sequence). The CDR3 nucleotides are TGTGCCAGCAGCGATGGGTGGGGGGGAAGTAATGTGCAGTTCTTC. Its protein product is CASSDGWGGSNVQFF.

Comments on this clonotype: The germline gene is not matched at one end of the junction; a read error may be the cause. This chain links TRBV20-1 with TRBJ1-5; 7 nucleotides align to TRBD1. Germline V gives CDR1 DFQATT, CDR2 SNEGSKA (reference sequence). The CDR3 covers 14 residues. This CDR3 reads CSAHRDSYNQTQHF. In DNA, the CDR3 is TGCAGTGCTCACAGGGACAGCTACAATCAGACCCAGCATTTT.

Only a few counts were recorded for this clonotype. A much larger clone is a single base away; this may be a read error. The chain has TRBV6-2 or TRBV6-3 and TRBJ2-7; D might be TRBD2 (5 bases). The CDR3 is 14 residues long. Germline CDR1 and CDR2: MNHEY and SVGEGT. For the CDR3, the DNA is TGTGCCAGCAGTTACACCCTGCGGGCCTACGGGCAGTACTTC. Protein: CASSYTLRAYGQYF.

Regarding this clonotype: This may come from a read error, since a much larger clone is one base off. The chain joins TRBV15 to TRBJ2-4, with 7 bases lining up with TRBD2. Germline loops: CDR1 LNHNV, CDR2 YYDKDF (reference sequence). This CDR3 region has 16 residues. This chain's CDR3 is CATSGDMGGAKNIQYF. In nucleotides, the CDR3 is TGTGCCACCAGCGGAGATATGGGGGGGGCCAAAAACATTCAGTACTTC.

On this clonotype: This may stem from a read error, because a much larger clone lies one nucleotide away. This chain links TRBV24-1 with TRBJ2-7; D call uncertain. This CDR3 is 10 amino acids long. From germline, CDR1 is KGHDR and CDR2 SFDVKD. The CDR3 reads CGTSYDEQYF. DNA for the CDR3: TGTGGCACCAGCTATGACGAGCAGTACTTC.

Of note for this clonotype: A read error is likely, as this CDR3 ends without the conserved phenylalanine or tryptophan. The genes are TRBV7-9 and TRBJ2-7; tentatively, D is TRBD1 (6 bases). The length of the CDR3 is 16 residues. Germline V lookup: CDR1 SEHNR, CDR2 FQNEAQ (reference sequence). V was pared by 2 bases and J by 2 bases, with 16 bases between. CDR3 loop: CASSLYPTGRAYEQYS. The CDR3 nucleotides read TGTGCCAGCAGCTTATACCCGACAGGAAGGGCCTACGAGCAGTACTCC.

This clonotype has just one count. Mismatch with germline at one junction end may stem from a read error. This chain uses TRBV11-2 with TRBJ1-1, with unresolved D. In germline, CDR1 is SGHAT, CDR2 FQNNGV. The CDR3 extends over 12 amino acids. The CDR3 coding sequence is TGTGCCAGCAGTTTAGAGCGGAACGTAGTTTTCTTT. Its translation is CASSLERNVVFF.

Details on this clonotype: Given a much more abundant clone one base away, this may be a read error. The chain links TRBV6-6 to TRBJ1-1; TRBD1 might be the D (6 bases). Germline assignment: CDR1 MNHNY and CDR2 SVGAGI (reference sequence). The CDR3 covers 15 residues. In DNA form, the CDR3 reads TGTGTCAGCAGCCGGACAGCGCTTTCGAACACTGAAGCTTTCTTT. This sequence encodes CVSSRTALSNTEAFF.

On this clonotype itself: A much larger clone lies one base from this, so it may be a read error. CDR3 sequence: CASSDRGNNEQFF. In DNA form, the CDR3 reads TGTGCCAGCTCGGACAGGGGAAACAATGAGCAGTTCTTC. The chain has TRBV6-1 and TRBJ2-1; 9 bases are a match to TRBD1. Germline CDR1 is MNHNS and CDR2 is SASEGT. V shed 8 bases and J 5 bases; nucleotides not matched to a gene: 4. The CDR3 is made up of 13 amino acids.

This clonotype was counted ten times or more. The chain uses TRBV29-1 and TRBJ2-5; D possibly uses TRBD1 or TRBD2 (5 bases each). Germline loops: CDR1 SQVTM, CDR2 ANQGSEA. The length of the CDR3 is 13 residues. Deletions cut 7 bases from V and 1 base from J, with 13 bases between. The CDR3, as DNA: TGCAGCGGTGCCGGGACCCTCCAAGAGACCCAGTACTTC. It is translated as CSGAGTLQETQYF.

The chain recombines TRBV2 with TRBJ2-1, with D perhaps matching TRBD2 (6 bases). The V end was cut by 4 bases, the J end by 4 bases, with 14 bases between. CDR3 length: 15 amino acids. The V gene's germline CDR1 is SNHLY and CDR2 FYNNEI. CDR3 in amino acids: CASSARGAAYNEQFF. The CDR3 DNA sequence: TGTGCCAGCAGTGCCCGCGGGGCGGCGTACAATGAGCAGTTCTTC.

The chain carries TRBV19 and TRBJ1-5; tentative D call: TRBD1 (5 bases). Germline V CDR1 and CDR2: LNHDA, SQIVND (reference sequence). The length of the CDR3 is 15 residues. With 3 bases removed from V and 0 bases from J, the gap between germline ends came to 9 bases. The CDR3 sequence is CASSIGAHSNQPQHF. In DNA form, the CDR3 reads TGTGCCAGTAGTATTGGGGCCCATAGCAATCAGCCCCAGCATTTT. Looking up the rest from reference TRBV19 and TRBJ1-5 gives the full variable domain: DGGITQSPKYLFRKEGQNVTLSCEQNLNHDAMYWYRQDPGQGLRLIYYSQIVNDFQKGDIAEGYSVSREKKESFPLTVTSAQKNPTAFYLCASSIGAHSNQPQHFGDGTRLSIL.

This clonotype was observed at least ten times. The gene calls are TRBV14 and TRBJ2-3; D unresolved. The CDR3 runs 13 residues. Germline loops: CDR1 SGHDN, CDR2 FVKESK. Trimming shortened V by 4 bases and J by 6 bases, and 11 bases separated the two germline ends. The CDR3 region is CASSPNLVDTQYF. The DNA for the CDR3 is TGTGCCAGCAGCCCAAATTTAGTGGATACGCAGTATTTT. The full variable domain, rest sourced from reference TRBV14 and TRBJ2-3, is EAGVTQFPSHSVIEKGQTVTLRCDPISGHDNLYWYRRVMGKEIKFLLHFVKESKQDESGMPNNRFLAERTGGTYSTLKVQPAELEDSGVYFCASSPNLVDTQYFGPGTRLTVL.

With regard to this clonotype: Relative to the germline gene, one junction end is altered; a read error may explain this. This chain links TRBV11-2 with TRBJ2-3; D is uncertain. CDR3 size: 15 residues. Per the germline V gene, CDR1 is SGHAT and CDR2 is FQNNGV. This CDR3 reads CANSLMSSNTDTQYF. In nucleotides, the CDR3 is TGTGCCAACAGCTTAATGTCATCTAACACAGATACACAGTATTTT.

This clonotype was counted only a few times. This sequence may be a read error, since a much larger clone differs from it by one base. The gene calls are TRBV5-6 and TRBJ2-7; 7 bases map to TRBD2. The CDR3 contains 12 residues. Germline assignment: CDR1 SGHDT and CDR2 YYEEEE. After removal of 4 bases from V and 4 bases from J, the junction contained 2 bases not matched to a gene. In DNA form, the CDR3 reads TGTGCCAGCAGCGCACTAGCGTACGAGCAGTACTTC. Translated, it gives CASSALAYEQYF. The complete variable domain, with remaining parts taken from reference TRBV5-6 and TRBJ2-7, reads DAGVTQSPTHLIKTRGQQVTLRCSPKSGHDTVSWYQQALGQGPQFIFQYYEEEERQRGNFPDRFSGHQFPNYSSELNVNALLLGDSALYLCASSALAYEQYFGPGTRLTVT.

This clonotype was seen a few times. The junction departs from the called germline gene at one end, perhaps through a read error. V gene TRBV4-1 combines with J gene TRBJ2-7, with D maybe TRBD1 (5 bases). CDR3 length equals 13 residues. Germline CDR1 and CDR2: MGHRA and YSYEKL. This chain's CDR3 is CASNQGVHYEQYF. The CDR3 coding sequence is TGCGCCAGCAACCAAGGGGTCCACTACGAGCAGTACTTC.

Notes on this clonotype: The junction differs from germline at one of its ends, possibly a read error. V usage is TRBV4-1 and J usage is TRBJ1-2; D remains unclear. Looked up from germline, CDR1 is MGHRA and CDR2 is YSYEKL. The CDR3 contains 16 residues. The CDR3, as DNA: TGCTCCAGCAGCCAAGAGTGGGCAGGACGCACCTATGGCTACACCTTC. Translation: CSSSQEWAGRTYGYTF.

The V call is TRBV11-2, the J call TRBJ2-3, with 8 bases that match TRBD1. The CDR3 runs to 16 residues. V lost 5 bases to trimming and J lost 14 bases; unmatched junction nucleotides: 21. Germline assignment: CDR1 SGHAT and CDR2 FQNNGV. DNA of the CDR3: TGTGCCAGCAGCCCTCAGGGGGCGTATAGCACAGATACTCGGTATTTT. This translates into CASSPQGAYSTDTRYF.

Concerning this clonotype: A single base separates this from a much larger clone, so it may be a read error. V is TRBV5-6 and J is TRBJ2-2, with a possible D match to TRBD1 (5 bases). Per the germline V gene, CDR1 is SGHDT and CDR2 is YYEEEE. This CDR3 is built from 12 residues. Deletions cut 2 bases from V and 7 bases from J, with 6 bases between. CDR3: CASSFDSGELFF. DNA of the CDR3: TGTGCCAGCAGCTTTGACAGCGGGGAGCTGTTTTTT.